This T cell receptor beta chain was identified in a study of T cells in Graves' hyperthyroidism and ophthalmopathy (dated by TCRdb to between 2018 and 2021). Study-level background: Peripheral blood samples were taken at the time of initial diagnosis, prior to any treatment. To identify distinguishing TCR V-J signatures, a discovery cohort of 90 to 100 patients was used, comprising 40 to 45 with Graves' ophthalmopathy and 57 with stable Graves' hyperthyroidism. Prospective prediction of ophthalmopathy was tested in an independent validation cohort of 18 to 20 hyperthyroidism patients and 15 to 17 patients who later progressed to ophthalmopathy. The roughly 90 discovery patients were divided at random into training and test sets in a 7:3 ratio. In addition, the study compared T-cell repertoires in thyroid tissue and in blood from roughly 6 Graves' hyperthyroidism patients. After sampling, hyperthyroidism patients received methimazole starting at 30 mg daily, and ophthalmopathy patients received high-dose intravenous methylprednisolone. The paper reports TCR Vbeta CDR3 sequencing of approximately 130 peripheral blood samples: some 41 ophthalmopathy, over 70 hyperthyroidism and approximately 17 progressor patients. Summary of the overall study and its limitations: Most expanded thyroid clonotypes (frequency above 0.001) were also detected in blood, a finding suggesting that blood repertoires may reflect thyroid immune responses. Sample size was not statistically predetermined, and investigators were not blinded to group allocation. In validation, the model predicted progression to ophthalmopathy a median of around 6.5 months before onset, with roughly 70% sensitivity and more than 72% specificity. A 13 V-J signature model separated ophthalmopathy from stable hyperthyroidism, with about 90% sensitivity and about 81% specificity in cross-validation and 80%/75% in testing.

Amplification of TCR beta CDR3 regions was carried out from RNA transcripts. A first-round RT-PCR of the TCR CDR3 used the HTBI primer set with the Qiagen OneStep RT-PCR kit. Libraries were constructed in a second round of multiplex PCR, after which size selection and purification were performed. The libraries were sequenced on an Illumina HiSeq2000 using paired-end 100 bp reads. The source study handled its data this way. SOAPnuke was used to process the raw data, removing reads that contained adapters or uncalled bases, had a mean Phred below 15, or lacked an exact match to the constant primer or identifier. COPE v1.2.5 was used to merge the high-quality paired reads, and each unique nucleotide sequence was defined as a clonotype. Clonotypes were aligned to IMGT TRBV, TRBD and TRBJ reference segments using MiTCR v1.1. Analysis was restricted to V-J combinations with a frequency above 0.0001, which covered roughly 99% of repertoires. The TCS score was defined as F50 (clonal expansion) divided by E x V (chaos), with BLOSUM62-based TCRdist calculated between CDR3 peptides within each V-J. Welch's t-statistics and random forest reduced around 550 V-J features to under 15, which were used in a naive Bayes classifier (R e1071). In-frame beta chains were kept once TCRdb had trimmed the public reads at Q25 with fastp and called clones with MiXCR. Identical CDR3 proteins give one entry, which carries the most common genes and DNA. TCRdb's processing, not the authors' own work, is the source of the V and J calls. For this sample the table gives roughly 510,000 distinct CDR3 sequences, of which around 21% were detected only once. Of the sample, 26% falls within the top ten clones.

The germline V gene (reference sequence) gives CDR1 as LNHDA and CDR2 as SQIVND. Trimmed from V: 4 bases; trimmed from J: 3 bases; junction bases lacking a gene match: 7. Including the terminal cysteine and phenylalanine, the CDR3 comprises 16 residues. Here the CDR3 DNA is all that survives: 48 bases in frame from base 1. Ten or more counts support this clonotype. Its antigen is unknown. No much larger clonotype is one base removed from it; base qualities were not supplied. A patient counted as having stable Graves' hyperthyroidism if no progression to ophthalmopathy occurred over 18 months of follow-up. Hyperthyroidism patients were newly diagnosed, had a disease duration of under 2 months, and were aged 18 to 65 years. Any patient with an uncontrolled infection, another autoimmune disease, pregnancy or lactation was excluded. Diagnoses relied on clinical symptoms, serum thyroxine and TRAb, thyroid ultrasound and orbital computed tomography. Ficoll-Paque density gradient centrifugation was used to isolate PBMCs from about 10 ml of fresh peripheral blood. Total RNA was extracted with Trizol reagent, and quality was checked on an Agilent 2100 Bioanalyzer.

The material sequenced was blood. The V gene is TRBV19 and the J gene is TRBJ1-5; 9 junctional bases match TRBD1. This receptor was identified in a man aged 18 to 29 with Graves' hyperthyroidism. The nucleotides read TGTGCCAGTAGTACCGTACAGGGGGCCCTCAATCAGCCCCAGCATTTT. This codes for CASSTVQGALNQPQHF.